The 3 T cell receptor beta chains below were found in one sample sequenced in a study of blood T cell repertoires in COVID-19. Sequenced by immunoSEQ multiplex PCR; TCRdb stores in-frame clones only, minus some. The sample records about 220,000 clones, about 91% being singletons. Sequencing was performed on PBMCs or T cells enriched from blood (not recorded which). The receptors here all came from a woman aged 45 to 65 with acute COVID-19.

This rearrangement joins TRBV29-1 to TRBJ1-2, with 7 bases lining up with TRBD1. J gave up 8 bases and V 2 bases, and 8 bases lay outside the gene matches. Germline-derived CDR1 and CDR2 are SQVTM and ANQGSEA. This CDR3 is 13 amino acids long. In DNA, the CDR3 is TGCAGCGTTGAACGACAGGGTTTGGAAGGCTACACCTTC. Residues: CSVERQGLEGYTF.

The chain joins TRBV7-2 to TRBJ2-7, with 9 bases that match TRBD2. Germline lookup yields CDR1 SGHTA and CDR2 FQGNSA. J was trimmed by 12 bases and V by 5 bases; bases with no gene match: 14. This CDR3 has 14 amino acids. CDR3 in amino acids: CASSLNSGTSSRYF. In DNA, the CDR3 is TGTGCCAGCAGCCTAAACTCCGGGACTAGCTCTCGGTACTTC.

The rearrangement links TRBV2 to TRBJ2-7, with 9 bases aligning to TRBD1. After removal of 6 bases from V and 4 bases from J, the junction contained 7 bases not matched to a gene. CDR3 length: 14 amino acids. The germline V gene encodes CDR1 SNHLY and CDR2 FYNNEI. CDR3 coding DNA: TGTGCCAGCAGCCCGGGACAGGGTAGGTACGAGCAGTACTTC. Encoded protein: CASSPGQGRYEQYF.